These 32 T cell receptor beta chains came from one sample sequenced in a study of T cells in Graves' hyperthyroidism and ophthalmopathy. Amplified TCR beta CDR3 regions derived from RNA transcripts. First-round RT-PCR targeting the TCR CDR3 was performed with the HTBI primer set. TCRdb ran MiXCR on the multiplex PCR reads and lists one entry per CDR3 protein. The table records 750,000 to 950,000 distinct CDR3 sequences, 38% of them present only once. The sample consisted of blood. All receptors derive from a man younger than 35 with Graves' hyperthyroidism.

To note about this clonotype: A junction end diverges from the germline sequence, so it may reflect a read error. The V and J genes are TRBV10-3 and TRBJ2-7; the D gene is possibly TRBD1 (6 bases). Germline CDR1 reads ENHRY; CDR2 reads SYGVKD. The CDR3 spans 13 residues. CDR3 in amino acids: CASSRQGPHEQYF. CDR3 nucleotides: TGTGCCAGCAGTCGTCAGGGGCCCCACGAGCAGTACTTC.

This clonotype has a handful of counts. The chain couples TRBV19 to TRBJ1-1; 9 positions match TRBD1. The ends lost 1 base at V and 5 bases at J; junction bases unmatched: 11. The CDR3 is 17 amino acids. Germline V gene lookup returns CDR1 LNHDA and CDR2 SQIVND (reference sequence). The CDR3 protein is CASSIVGGQGLVTEAFF. The CDR3 coding sequence is TGTGCCAGTAGTATAGTTGGGGGACAGGGCCTTGTGACTGAAGCTTTCTTT.

This clonotype was seen at least ten times. The V gene is TRBV19, the J gene TRBJ1-5; TRBD1 matches 7 bases. The CDR3 runs 12 residues. Trimming removed 5 bases from V and 11 bases from J; junction bases left unmatched: 6. Germline values: CDR1 LNHDA, CDR2 SQIVND (reference sequence). CDR3 coding DNA: TGTGCCAGTAGTGTGGGACAGCTGGCCCAGCATTTT. Translated: CASSVGQLAQHF.

CDR3 in amino acids: CASIRGGQGELFF. In nucleotides, the CDR3 is TGTGCCAGCATCCGCGGGGGACAGGGGGAGCTGTTTTTT. The chain employs TRBV7-2 and TRBJ2-2; possibly TRBD1 or TRBD2 for D (7 bases each). V dropped 7 bases and J dropped 8 bases, with 14 bases sitting between them. The CDR3 spans 13 residues. Germline V gives CDR1 SGHTA, CDR2 FQGNSA. The entire variable domain, with the rest obtained from reference TRBV7-2 and TRBJ2-2, is as follows: GAGVSQSPSNKVTEKGKDVELRCDPISGHTALYWYRQSLGQGLEFLIYFQGNSAPDKSGLPSDRFSAERTGGSVSTLTIQRTQQEDSAVYLCASIRGGQGELFFGEGSRLTVL.

Ten or more counts support this clonotype. The rearrangement links TRBV19 to TRBJ1-1; D possibly corresponds to TRBD1 (5 bases). V lost 9 bases and J 7 bases, leaving 15 bases between the germline ends. There are 12 residues in the CDR3. Germline V gives CDR1 LNHDA, CDR2 SQIVND (reference sequence). The CDR3 nucleotides are TGTGCCAGCAGCCCAGGGCAGTTTGAAGCTTTCTTT. Its translation: CASSPGQFEAFF.

For this clonotype: A junction boundary mismatches the germline segment, possibly from a read error. The V and J genes are TRBV10-1 and TRBJ1-1; 7 nucleotides align to TRBD1. Germline CDR1 and CDR2: WNHNN and SYGVQD (reference sequence). CDR3 length: 15 residues. The CDR3 sequence: CASGSEGATDTEAFF. DNA of the CDR3: TGTGCCAGCGGCTCCGAGGGGGCCACCGACACTGAAGCTTTCTTT.

Ten or more counts support this clonotype. The V gene is TRBV2, the J gene TRBJ1-5; D gene uncertain. This CDR3 contains 13 residues. The germline V gene encodes CDR1 SNHLY and CDR2 FYNNEI. V was clipped by 7 bases and J by 5 bases, with 12 bases between them. DNA for the CDR3: TGTGCCAGCACCGTGTTGGGCCATCAGCCCCAGCATTTT. Its protein is CASTVLGHQPQHF.

This clonotype was found many times. The chain carries TRBV7-2 and TRBJ1-5; D not resolved. Trimming stripped 3 bases from V and 0 bases from J, with 6 bases between. The CDR3 spans 14 residues. Per germline, CDR1 SGHTA and CDR2 FQGNSA. The CDR3 bases are TGTGCCAGCAGCTTCGGGCTTAGCAATCAGCCCCAGCATTTT. Amino acid sequence: CASSFGLSNQPQHF. The variable domain in full, with the rest retrieved from reference TRBV7-2 and TRBJ1-5, is GAGVSQSPSNKVTEKGKDVELRCDPISGHTALYWYRQSLGQGLEFLIYFQGNSAPDKSGLPSDRFSAERTGGSVSTLTIQRTQQEDSAVYLCASSFGLSNQPQHFGDGTRLSIL.

A note on this clonotype: Germline and junction disagree at one end, which may indicate a read error. The V and J genes are TRBV20-1 and TRBJ2-2; 8 bases match TRBD2. The CDR3 is 13 residues long. The germline CDR1 and CDR2 sequences are DFQATT and SNEGSKA (reference sequence). CDR3 in amino acids: CSASSLADGGLFF. CDR3 nucleotides: TGCAGTGCTAGCTCACTAGCGGACGGGGGGCTGTTTTTT.

There are many counts of this clonotype. The chain combines TRBV2 with TRBJ2-2, with a tentative D call TRBD1 (5 bases). CDR1 and CDR2 (germline): SNHLY, FYNNEI. Trimming stripped 6 bases from V and 5 bases from J, with 16 bases between. CDR3 size: 15 residues. CDR3 region: CASSRGAGYTGELFF. CDR3 sequence (DNA): TGTGCCAGCAGCCGTGGGGCAGGGTATACCGGGGAGCTGTTTTTT.

This clonotype was recorded many times. V and J are TRBV19 and TRBJ2-7, with 9 nucleotides matching TRBD1. CDR1 is LNHDA and CDR2 is SQIVND in the germline V gene (reference sequence). Trimming took 5 bases from V and 5 from J; bases not matched to a gene: 13. The CDR3 loop spans 16 amino acids. CDR3 in amino acids: CASSRRAGQGSNEQYF. The CDR3 DNA sequence: TGTGCCAGTAGTCGGAGAGCGGGACAGGGAAGCAACGAGCAGTACTTC.

V usage is TRBV2 and J usage is TRBJ2-2; possibly TRBD1 for D (6 bases). Germline values: CDR1 SNHLY, CDR2 FYNNEI. The V end lost 2 bases, the J end lost 3 bases, and 16 bases lay between the germline ends. This CDR3 region has 17 residues. The CDR3 region has the DNA TGTGCCAGCAGTGAATCCTGGGACACATGGGACACCGGGGAGCTGTTTTTT. As protein: CASSESWDTWDTGELFF.

V and J are TRBV5-4 and TRBJ1-2; the match to TRBD1 covers 7 bases. V lost 5 bases and J lost 3; bases outside the gene matches: 10. This CDR3 spans 15 amino acids. Germline V gene lookup returns CDR1 SGHNT and CDR2 YYREEE (reference sequence). Here the CDR3 DNA reads TGTGCCAGCAGTCGGGCCGGGGACAGCCACTATGGCTACACCTTC. This translates into CASSRAGDSHYGYTF.

This clonotype was detected once. This could be a read error, since a much larger clone is one nucleotide away. This rearrangement joins TRBV7-2 to TRBJ2-5; D might be TRBD2 (5 bases). The CDR3 sequence is 13 residues long. V shed 5 bases and J shed 9 bases, with 16 bases lying between them. The germline gives CDR1 SGHTA, CDR2 FQGNSA. Here the CDR3 reads CASSPRRLEAQYF. The CDR3 DNA follows: TGTGCCAGCAGCCCTCGGAGACTGGAGGCCCAGTACTTC.

This clonotype has at least ten counts. V gene TRBV15 combines with J gene TRBJ1-2; TRBD1 matches at 11 bases. The germline V gene encodes CDR1 LNHNV and CDR2 YYDKDF (reference sequence). CDR3 length equals 15 residues. V gave up 5 bases and J gave up 4 bases; unmatched junction bases: 6. DNA for the CDR3: TGTGCCACCAGCGGGGACAGGGGGGACAGCTATGGCTACACCTTC. It yields the protein CATSGDRGDSYGYTF.

The rearrangement uses TRBV9 and TRBJ2-5, with no clear D. The CDR3 has 14 residues. Germline V gene sequence: CDR1 SGDLS, CDR2 YYNGEE. V lost 0 bases, J lost 1 base, and 7 bases lay in between. The DNA of the CDR3 is TGTGCCAGCAGCGTAGGGCTCCCCCAAGAGACCCAGTACTTC. Encoded protein: CASSVGLPQETQYF. Looking up the rest from reference TRBV9 and TRBJ2-5 gives the full variable domain: DSGVTQTPKHLITATGQRVTLRCSPRSGDLSVYWYQQSLDQGLQFLIQYYNGEERAKGNILERFSAQQFPDLHSELNLSSLELGDSALYFCASSVGLPQETQYFGPGTRLLVL.

Comments on this clonotype: At one of its ends the junction is not consistent with the germline gene, which may arise from a read error. The genes are TRBV7-2 and TRBJ1-5; D is perhaps TRBD1 (6 bases). Germline loops: CDR1 SGHTA, CDR2 FQGNSA. The CDR3 is 17 amino acids. CDR3 coding DNA: TGTGCCGGCAGCTTAGTGGTGGGGAGACAGGCCGTAGGGACCCAGCATTTT. It codes for CAGSLVVGRQAVGTQHF.

The chain links TRBV9 to TRBJ2-3, with 7 bases lining up with TRBD2. Losses at the gene ends were 0 bases for V and 0 bases for J; bases not matched to a gene: 7. The CDR3 has 17 amino acids. In germline, CDR1 is SGDLS, CDR2 YYNGEE. The CDR3 loop reads CASSVGGGRTSTDTQYF. The CDR3 coding sequence is TGTGCCAGCAGCGTAGGTGGCGGGAGAACCAGCACAGATACGCAGTATTTT.

This clonotype occurred a few times. The rearrangement joins TRBV7-2 to TRBJ1-1; D is perhaps TRBD1 (5 bases). Germline V gives CDR1 SGHTA, CDR2 FQGNSA. The CDR3 extends over 14 amino acids. V was cut by 5 bases and J by 4 bases, with 14 bases left in between. This chain's CDR3 is CASSPPAGGTEAFF. The CDR3 nucleotides read TGTGCCAGCAGCCCCCCGGCGGGGGGCACTGAAGCTTTCTTT.

The J gene is TRBJ2-5, the V gene TRBV10-3, with 10 bases lining up with TRBD1. J gave up 2 bases and V 5 bases, and 5 bases lay outside the gene matches. This CDR3 region has 15 residues. Germline V CDR1 and CDR2: ENHRY, SYGVKD. The CDR3 loop is CAISKRTGGQETQYF. Written as DNA, the CDR3 is TGTGCCATCAGTAAGAGGACAGGGGGTCAAGAGACCCAGTACTTC.

The chain joins TRBV29-1 to TRBJ1-1; D remains unclear. The CDR3 spans 12 residues. Germline lookup yields CDR1 SQVTM and CDR2 ANQGSEA. V gave up 5 bases and J gave up 4 bases, with 11 bases separating them. The CDR3 bases are TGCAGCGTTCTGGGAGACGGCACTGAAGCTTTCTTT. It specifies CSVLGDGTEAFF. Full variable domain (outside the CDR3, taken from reference TRBV29-1 and TRBJ1-1): SAVISQKPSRDICQRGTSLTIQCQVDSQVTMMFWYRQQPGQSLTLIATANQGSEATYESGFVIDKFPISRPNLTFSTLTVSNMSPEDSSIYLCSVLGDGTEAFFGQGTRLTVV.

This rearrangement joins TRBV7-9 to TRBJ2-5; 12 bases map to TRBD2. The CDR3 totals 16 residues. With 3 bases clipped from V and 4 bases from J, the junction kept 6 bases outside the gene matches. In germline, CDR1 is SEHNR, CDR2 FQNEAQ (reference sequence). In nucleotides, the CDR3 is TGTGCCAGCAGCTTTGGGGTGGGACTAGCGGGAGAGACCCAGTACTTC. The encoded protein is CASSFGVGLAGETQYF.

The table lists this clonotype with a few counts. The chain links TRBV7-8 to TRBJ1-3; possibly TRBD1 for D (5 bases). The CDR3 spans 15 residues. Trimming cost V 1 base and J 3 bases, with 10 bases left between them. CDR1 is SGHVS, CDR2 FQNEAQ, per germline. This chain's CDR3 is CASSLGVGGGNTIYF. Here the CDR3 DNA reads TGTGCCAGCAGCTTAGGGGTCGGGGGTGGAAACACCATATATTTT.

This clonotype was seen at least ten times. V is TRBV7-9 and J is TRBJ1-1, with D tentatively TRBD1 (6 bases). With 7 bases removed from V and 5 bases from J, the gap between germline ends came to 17 bases. The CDR3 runs to 14 residues. Looked up from germline, CDR1 is SEHNR and CDR2 is FQNEAQ (reference sequence). As DNA, the CDR3 is TGTGCCAGCACCTTCCAAGGGGGTAGGACTGAAGCTTTCTTT. It yields the protein CASTFQGGRTEAFF. The whole variable domain, filled in from reference TRBV7-9 and TRBJ1-1, reads DTGVSQNPRHKITKRGQNVTFRCDPISEHNRLYWYRQTLGQGPEFLTYFQNEAQLEKSRLLSDRFSAERPKGSFSTLEIQRTEQGDSAMYLCASTFQGGRTEAFFGQGTRLTVV.

This clonotype was recorded at least ten times. This rearrangement joins TRBV7-9 to TRBJ1-2; 7 positions agree with TRBD1. CDR3 length: 13 residues. With 1 base clipped from V and 8 bases from J, the junction kept 4 bases outside the gene matches. The germline V gene encodes CDR1 SEHNR and CDR2 FQNEAQ (reference sequence). The DNA of the CDR3 is TGTGCCAGCAGCTTAGGAGGGGGCCTAGGCTACACCTTC. As protein: CASSLGGGLGYTF. Variable domain in full (rest from reference TRBV7-9 and TRBJ1-2): DTGVSQNPRHKITKRGQNVTFRCDPISEHNRLYWYRQTLGQGPEFLTYFQNEAQLEKSRLLSDRFSAERPKGSFSTLEIQRTEQGDSAMYLCASSLGGGLGYTFGSGTRLTVV.

This clonotype was picked up many times. DNA of the CDR3: TGTGCCAGCAGCGTAGAGGGGGGCAATCAGCCCCAGCATTTT. Protein product: CASSVEGGNQPQHF. The chain carries TRBV9 and TRBJ1-5; D is perhaps TRBD1 (6 bases). The CDR3 is 14 amino acids. Germline V gene data show CDR1 as SGDLS and CDR2 as YYNGEE. Between the trimmed V and J ends, which lost 0 bases and 2 bases, there was a span of 6 bases.

The gene calls are TRBV12-3 or TRBV12-4 and TRBJ1-2, with a weak D call TRBD1 (5 bases). This CDR3 is built from 16 residues. Between the trimmed V and J ends, which lost 6 bases and 5 bases, there was a span of 22 bases. DNA of the CDR3: TGTGCCAGCAGCTCCTGGCGGGACCCCGGAATATATGGCTACACCTTC. It is translated as CASSSWRDPGIYGYTF.

Many counts were recorded for this clonotype. The chain links TRBV2 to TRBJ2-7, with TRBD1 as a possible D gene (6 bases). Trimming took 7 bases from V and 3 from J, leaving 10 bases between them. The germline gives CDR1 SNHLY, CDR2 FYNNEI. The CDR3 consists of 12 residues. The CDR3 coding sequence is TGTGCCAGCACCCGGGACATCTACGAGCAGTACTTC. Its protein product is CASTRDIYEQYF.

As to this clonotype: The CDR3 end shows no conserved phenylalanine or tryptophan, and so a read error is likely. V gene TRBV6-6 combines with J gene TRBJ1-1; 7 bases match TRBD1. Germline CDR1 and CDR2: MNHNY and SVGAGI (reference sequence). The CDR3 spans 14 residues. The V segment lost 7 bases and the J segment 8 bases; nucleotides outside the gene matches: 13. In DNA, the CDR3 is TGTGCCAGCAAGCGACAGGGAACCGCTTCCGAAGCTTTCTTG. Translated: CASKRQGTASEAFL.

As regards this clonotype: A clone one base away is much larger, so this may be a read error. The rearrangement uses TRBV15 and TRBJ1-1; D is possibly TRBD1 (5 bases). CDR1 and CDR2 from the germline V gene are LNHNV and YYDKDF (reference sequence). The ends were cut back, 8 bases at V and 4 bases at J, with 14 bases in the middle. CDR3 length: 13 residues. The CDR3, as DNA: TGTGCCACCGGCCCTTCGGGGGGCACTGAAGCTTTCTTT. This codes for CATGPSGGTEAFF.

The table lists this clonotype with many counts. At one of its ends the junction is not consistent with the germline gene, which may arise from a read error. The chain links TRBV7-9 to TRBJ1-2; unclear D gene. The CDR3 is 13 residues long. Germline-derived CDR1 and CDR2 are SEHNR and FQNEAQ (reference sequence). The CDR3, as DNA: TGTGCCAGCAGTTTAGGTCCGAACTATGGCTACACCTTC. Protein sequence: CASSLGPNYGYTF.

The chain has TRBV29-1 and TRBJ2-5; the D call may be TRBD1 or TRBD2 (6 bases each). Looked up from germline, CDR1 is SQVTM and CDR2 is ANQGSEA. The CDR3 has 14 residues. The germline V and J ends were trimmed by 8 bases and 5 bases, with 21 bases remaining between them. CDR3 sequence reads: CSLRRDTGGETQYF. The CDR3, as DNA: TGCAGCCTCCGAAGGGACACCGGGGGCGAGACCCAGTACTTC.